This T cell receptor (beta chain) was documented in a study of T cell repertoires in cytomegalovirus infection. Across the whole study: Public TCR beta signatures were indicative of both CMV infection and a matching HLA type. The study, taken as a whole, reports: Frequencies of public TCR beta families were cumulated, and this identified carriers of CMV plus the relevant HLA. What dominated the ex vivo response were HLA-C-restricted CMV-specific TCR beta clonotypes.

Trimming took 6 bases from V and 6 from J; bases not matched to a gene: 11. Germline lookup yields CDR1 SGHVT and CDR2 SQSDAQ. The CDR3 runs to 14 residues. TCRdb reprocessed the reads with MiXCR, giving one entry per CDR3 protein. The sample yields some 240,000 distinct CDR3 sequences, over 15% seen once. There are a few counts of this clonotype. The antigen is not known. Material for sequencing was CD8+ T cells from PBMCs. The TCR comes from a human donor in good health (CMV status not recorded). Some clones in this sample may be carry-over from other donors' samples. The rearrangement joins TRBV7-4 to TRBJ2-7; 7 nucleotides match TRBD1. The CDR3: CASSFMGQRSEQYF. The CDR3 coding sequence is TGTGCCAGCAGTTTCATGGGACAGAGGAGCGAGCAGTACTTC.